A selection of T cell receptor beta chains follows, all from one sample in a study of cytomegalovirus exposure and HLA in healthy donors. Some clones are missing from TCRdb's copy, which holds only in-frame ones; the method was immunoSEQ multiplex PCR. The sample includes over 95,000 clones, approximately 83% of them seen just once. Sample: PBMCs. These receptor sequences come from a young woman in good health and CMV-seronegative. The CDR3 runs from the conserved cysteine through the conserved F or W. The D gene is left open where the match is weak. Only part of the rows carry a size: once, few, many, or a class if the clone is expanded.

DNA: TGTGCCAGCAGTTTGGTACGGGACATTCCCTACGAGCAGTACTTC; CDR3: CASSLVRDIPYEQYF; length: 15; J: TRBJ2-7; size: NA; D: NA; V: TRBV27
DNA: TGTGCCAGCAGTTTTAGGGCCCCGCAGGGGGCCGCGAGGTGGGGGACCACTGAAGCTTTCTTT; CDR3: CASSFRAPQGAARWGTTEAFF; length: 21; J: TRBJ1-1; size: NA; D: TRBD1; V: TRBV28
DNA: TGTGCCAGCAGTTTACCCCCCCTTTCTAGCGGGAGGGCCAAGTCTGGGGCCAACGTCCTGACTTTC; CDR3: CASSLPPLSSGRAKSGANVLTF; length: 22; J: TRBJ2-6; size: NA; D: TRBD2; V: TRBV28
DNA: TGCAGCGTGGGCCTGGGCACTGAAGCTTTCTTT; CDR3: CSVGLGTEAFF; length: 11; J: TRBJ1-1; size: NA; D: NA; V: TRBV29-1
DNA: TGTGCCAGCAGCTTGGCACAGGGGACCGGGGAGCTGTTTTTT; CDR3: CASSLAQGTGELFF; length: 14; J: TRBJ2-2; size: NA; D: TRBD1; V: TRBV5-6
DNA: TGTGCTAGCAGCTCGACTAGCGGGTTCGTGGGGGAGCTGTTTTTT; CDR3: CASSSTSGFVGELFF; length: 15; J: TRBJ2-2; size: NA; D: TRBD2; V: TRBV7-7
DNA: TGTGCCAGTAGTATATCAGACAATGAGCAGTTCTTC; CDR3: CASSISDNEQFF; length: 12; J: TRBJ2-1; size: NA; D: NA; V: TRBV19
DNA: TGCGCCAGCAGCCAAGATGACAGGATGAACACTGAAGCTTTCTTT; CDR3: CASSQDDRMNTEAFF; length: 15; J: TRBJ1-1; size: NA; D: NA; V: TRBV4-1
DNA: TGTGCCAGCCGTACCGCAGGAGGCGGCTATGGCTACACCTTC; CDR3: CASRTAGGGYGYTF; length: 14; J: TRBJ1-2; size: NA; D: NA; V: TRBV28
DNA: TGTGCCAGCAGTTACCGAGGCCGCGGAGAGACCCAGTACTTC; CDR3: CASSYRGRGETQYF; length: 14; J: TRBJ2-5; size: NA; D: NA; V: TRBV6-6
DNA: TGTGCCAGCGGACTAGCGGGAGGTACGCCAGAGACCCAGTACTTC; CDR3: CASGLAGGTPETQYF; length: 15; J: TRBJ2-5; size: NA; D: TRBD2; V: TRBV2
DNA: TGTGCCAGTAGCCTTGACAGGCCCTATGGCTACACCTTC; CDR3: CASSLDRPYGYTF; length: 13; J: TRBJ1-2; size: NA; D: NA; V: TRBV19
DNA: TGCAGCGTTGGACAGGGGCGTTACGAGCAGTACTTC; CDR3: CSVGQGRYEQYF; length: 12; J: TRBJ2-7; size: NA; D: TRBD1; V: TRBV29-1
DNA: TGTGCCAGCAGGGAGGTGGCCACCTTC; CDR3: CASREVATF; length: 9; J: TRBJ1-2; size: NA; D: NA; V: TRBV6-6
DNA: TGTGCCAGCAGCCCTAGCGGTTTAGAGACCCAGTACTTC; CDR3: CASSPSGLETQYF; length: 13; J: TRBJ2-5; size: NA; D: TRBD2; V: TRBV7-8
DNA: TGTGCCAGTAGTACTCGGACAGGCCCTGAACACACTGAAGCTTTCTTT; CDR3: CASSTRTGPEHTEAFF; length: 16; J: TRBJ1-1; size: NA; D: TRBD1; V: TRBV19
DNA: TGTGCCAGCAGCCGGGACAGGGGAGACGAAAAACTGTTTTTT; CDR3: CASSRDRGDEKLFF; length: 14; J: TRBJ1-4; size: few; D: TRBD1; V: TRBV28
DNA: TGTGCCAGCAGCTTAGACGGGGGTGACACCGGGGAGCTGTTTTTT; CDR3: CASSLDGGDTGELFF; length: 15; J: TRBJ2-2; size: NA; D: NA; V: TRBV11-3
DNA: TGTGCCAGCAGCCCGCAAGGACAGATGAAACGGTACTTC; CDR3: CASSPQGQMKRYF; length: 13; J: TRBJ2-7; size: NA; D: NA; V: TRBV14
DNA: TGTGCCAGCAGCCATCGGGTAAAGCAGCCCCAGCATTTT; CDR3: CASSHRVKQPQHF; length: 13; J: TRBJ1-5; size: NA; D: NA; V: TRBV28
DNA: TGCGCCAGCAGCTTGACCCTAGCGGGAGGGTCCTACGAGCAGTACTTC; CDR3: CASSLTLAGGSYEQYF; length: 16; J: TRBJ2-7; size: NA; D: TRBD2; V: TRBV5-1
DNA: TGTGCCTGGAGTGTACGGGAAAAACTGTTTTTT; CDR3: CAWSVREKLFF; length: 11; J: TRBJ1-4; size: NA; D: NA; V: TRBV30
DNA: TGTGCCAGCAGTGTCTCTAGTGAGCAGTACTTC; CDR3: CASSVSSEQYF; length: 11; J: TRBJ2-7; size: NA; D: NA; V: TRBV28